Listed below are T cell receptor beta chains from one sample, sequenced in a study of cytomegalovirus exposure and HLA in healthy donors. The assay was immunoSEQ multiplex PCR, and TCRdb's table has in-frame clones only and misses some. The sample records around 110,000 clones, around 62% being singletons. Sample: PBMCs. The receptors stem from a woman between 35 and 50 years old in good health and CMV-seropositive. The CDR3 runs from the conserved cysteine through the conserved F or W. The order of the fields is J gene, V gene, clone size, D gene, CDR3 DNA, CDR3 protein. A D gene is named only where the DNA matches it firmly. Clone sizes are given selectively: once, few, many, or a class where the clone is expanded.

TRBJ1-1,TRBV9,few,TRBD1,TGTGCCAGCAGCGTAGCGCTCAGTCCGCGGGACAGCGAAGCTTTCTTT,CASSVALSPRDSEAFF
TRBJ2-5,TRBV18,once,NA,TGTGCCAGCTCACCACTACCAGGTCCCGACCAGACCCAGTACTTC,CASSPLPGPDQTQYF
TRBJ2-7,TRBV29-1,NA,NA,TGCAGCGTTGGCAGGACCTACGAGCAGTACTTC,CSVGRTYEQYF
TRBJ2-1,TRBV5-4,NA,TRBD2,TGTGCCAGCAGCTTGATCTCTCTAGCGGGACAATACAATGAGCAGTTCTTC,CASSLISLAGQYNEQFF
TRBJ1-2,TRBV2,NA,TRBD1,TGTGCCAGCCGGACAGGGGCGCCCTATGGCTACACCTTC,CASRTGAPYGYTF
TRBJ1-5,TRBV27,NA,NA,TGTGCCAGCAGTTTCACAAGCAATCAGCCCCAGCATTTT,CASSFTSNQPQHF
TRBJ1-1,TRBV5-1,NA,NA,TGCGCCAGCACCCGGGAGGGAACGACACCGAAAGAAGCTTTCTTT,CASTREGTTPKEAFF
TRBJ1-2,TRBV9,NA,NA,TGTGCCAGCAGCGGGACAGTTGAAAACTATGGCTACACCTTC,CASSGTVENYGYTF
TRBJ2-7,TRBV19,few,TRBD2,TGTGCCAGTCACGCCGGGACTAGACCCTACGAGCAGTACTTC,CASHAGTRPYEQYF
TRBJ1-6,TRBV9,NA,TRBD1,TGTGCCAGCAGCGATGGGACAGGTCTAAATTCACCCCTCCACTTT,CASSDGTGLNSPLHF
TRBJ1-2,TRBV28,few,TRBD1,TGTGCCAGCACCCCCACAGGGGGCTTTAACTATGGCTACACCTTC,CASTPTGGFNYGYTF
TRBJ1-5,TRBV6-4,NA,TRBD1,TGTGCCAGCAGGGGCGGGACAGGGATCAATCAGCCCCAGCATTTT,CASRGGTGINQPQHF
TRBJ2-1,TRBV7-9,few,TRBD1,TGTGCCAGCAGCTCCGGACAGGGGCCCCACCTGGAGCAGTTCTTC,CASSSGQGPHLEQFF
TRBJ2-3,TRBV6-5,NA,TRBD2,TGTGCCACCAGGGACTACACAGATACGCAGTATTTT,CATRDYTDTQYF
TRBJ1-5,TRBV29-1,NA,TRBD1,TGCAGCGTGCGAGGGACAGGCGGGGGCAATCAGCCCCAGCATTTT,CSVRGTGGGNQPQHF
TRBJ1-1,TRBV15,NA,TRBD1,TGTGCCACCAGAGAGACAGGGTGGAACACTGAAGCTTTCTTT,CATRETGWNTEAFF
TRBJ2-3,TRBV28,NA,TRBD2,TGTGCCAGCAGCTCGCTAGCGGGGGGCACAGATACGCAGTATTTT,CASSSLAGGTDTQYF
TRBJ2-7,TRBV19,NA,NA,TGTGCCAGTAGTATCGGGACTCCCGCTACCTACGAGCAGTACTTC,CASSIGTPATYEQYF
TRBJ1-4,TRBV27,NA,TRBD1,TGTGCCAGCAGTCCCTCCGGGACAGGGAACGAAAAACTGTTTTTT,CASSPSGTGNEKLFF
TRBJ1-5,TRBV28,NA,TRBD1,TGTGCCAGCAGCTTCACAGGGGGCGATCAGCCCCAGCATTTT,CASSFTGGDQPQHF
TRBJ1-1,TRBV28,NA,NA,TGTGCCAGCAGCAATCCCGGCAGGGTTACTGAAGCTTTCTTT,CASSNPGRVTEAFF
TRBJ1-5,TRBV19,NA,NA,TGTGCCAGTAGTATTTGGGGCTCGTTTAGCAATCAGCCCCAGCATTTT,CASSIWGSFSNQPQHF
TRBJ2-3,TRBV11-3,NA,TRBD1,TGTGCCAGCAGCTGGACAGGGCCCGCAGATACGCAGTATTTT,CASSWTGPADTQYF
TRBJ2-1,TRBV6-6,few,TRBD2,TGTGCCAGCAGCACTATAGCGGGACCCTACAATGAGCAGTTCTTC,CASSTIAGPYNEQFF
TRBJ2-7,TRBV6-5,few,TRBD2,TGTGCCAGCAGTTACCGACTAGCGGGAGTCCACGAGCAGTACTTC,CASSYRLAGVHEQYF
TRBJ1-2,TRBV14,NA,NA,TGTGCCAGCAGCCGGACAGCTAACTATGGCTACACCTTC,CASSRTANYGYTF
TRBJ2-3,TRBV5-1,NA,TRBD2,TGCGCCAGCAGCCCGGGACTAGCCACAGATACGCAGTATTTT,CASSPGLATDTQYF
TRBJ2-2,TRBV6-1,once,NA,TGTGCCAGCAGTGAGGCGACAGGTCACACCGGGGAGCTGTTTTTT,CASSEATGHTGELFF
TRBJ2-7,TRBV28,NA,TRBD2,TGTGCCAGCAGTGCCGGGACTACCCTCGAGCAGTACTTC,CASSAGTTLEQYF
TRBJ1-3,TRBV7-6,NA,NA,TGTGCCAGCAGCTTAGTAGCCGAAGGGAGCTCTGGAAACACCATATATTTT,CASSLVAEGSSGNTIYF
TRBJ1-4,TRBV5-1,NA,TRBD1,TGCGCCAGCAGCCAGGGACAGGGGTTCGAAAAACTGTTTTTT,CASSQGQGFEKLFF
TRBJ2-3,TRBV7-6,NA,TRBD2,TGTGCCAGCAGCTCTCCGGGTAGCGGGAGCGTCGATAGCACAGATACGCAGTATTTT,CASSSPGSGSVDSTDTQYF
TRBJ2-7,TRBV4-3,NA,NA,TGCGCCAGCAGCCAAGTAGCGGAGAGCTCCTACGAGCAGTACTTC,CASSQVAESSYEQYF
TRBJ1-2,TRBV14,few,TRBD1,TGTGCCAGCAGCCAACCGGGACAGAGTCTATGGGGCTACACCTTC,CASSQPGQSLWGYTF
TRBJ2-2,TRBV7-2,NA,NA,TGTGCCAGCAGCTTTGTGGCGGGAAGGAACACCGGGGAGCTGTTTTTT,CASSFVAGRNTGELFF
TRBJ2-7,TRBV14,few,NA,TGTGCCAGCAGCCAAGTAAGGGGAAGGTCCTACGAGCAGTACTTC,CASSQVRGRSYEQYF
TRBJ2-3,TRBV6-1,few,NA,TGTGCCAGCAGTGTGCCCTACACAGATACGCAGTATTTT,CASSVPYTDTQYF
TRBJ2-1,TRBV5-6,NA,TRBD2,TGTGCCAGCAGCCCCGCGGGGACTAGCGGAAACAATGAGCAGTTCTTC,CASSPAGTSGNNEQFF
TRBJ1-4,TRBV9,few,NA,TGTGCCAGCAGCCCCCGAAGCCCGTCTAATGAAAAACTGTTTTTT,CASSPRSPSNEKLFF
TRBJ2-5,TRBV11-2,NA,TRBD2,TGTGCCAGCAGCTTAGTCCCTAGCGGGAGCCGGGAGACCCAGTACTTC,CASSLVPSGSRETQYF
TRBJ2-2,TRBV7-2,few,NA,TGTGCCAGCAGCCTGCCTAGCACCGGGGAGCTGTTTTTT,CASSLPSTGELFF
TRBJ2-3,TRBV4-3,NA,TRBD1,TGCGCCAGCAGCTACGAACAGGGGACAGATACGCAGTATTTT,CASSYEQGTDTQYF
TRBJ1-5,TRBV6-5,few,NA,TGTGCCAGCAGTTCTACGTTGGATCAGCCCCAGCATTTT,CASSSTLDQPQHF
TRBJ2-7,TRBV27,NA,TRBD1,TGTGCCAGCAGTCGACAGGGGTTCCACGAGCAGTACTTC,CASSRQGFHEQYF
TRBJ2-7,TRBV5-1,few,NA,TGCGCCAGCAGCTTGGGGACACAGAACGAGCTGGACTTC,CASSLGTQNELDF
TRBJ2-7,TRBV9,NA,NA,TGTGCCAGCAGCGTAGCGGTTTACGAGCAGTACTTC,CASSVAVYEQYF
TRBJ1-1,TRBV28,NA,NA,TGTGCCAGCAGTTTAGACACGATGGCTGAAGCTTTCTTT,CASSLDTMAEAFF
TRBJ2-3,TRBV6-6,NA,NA,TGTGCCAGCTCGAGGACTCAGGAAAGGACAGATACGCAGTATTTT,CASSRTQERTDTQYF
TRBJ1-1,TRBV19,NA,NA,TGTGCCAGTAGTATCGGGGGGGAGCTCGGGGAGGACACTGAAGCTTTCTTT,CASSIGGELGEDTEAFF